The 26 T cell receptor beta chains below were found in one sample sequenced in a study of PD-1 and CTLA-4 blockade in melanoma. Sequencing used immunoSEQ multiplex PCR; TCRdb keeps in-frame clones, though not all of them. The sample contains 20,000 to 25,000 clones, about 91% of which appear only once. The specimen comprised CD8+ T cells from peripheral blood, sampled before anti-PD-1 treatment. These receptors were taken from a human donor with melanoma.

CDR3 protein: CATARVVASYNEQFF. As DNA, the CDR3 is TGCGCCACCGCCCGGGTTGTAGCTTCCTACAATGAGCAGTTCTTC. This chain uses TRBV4-1 with TRBJ2-1, with D uncertain. Trimming took off 10 bases at V and 1 base at J, with 17 bases between the two ends. The CDR3 spans 15 residues. Germline V gives CDR1 MGHRA, CDR2 YSYEKL.

The chain joins TRBV4-1 to TRBJ1-1; D gene ambiguous. From germline, CDR1 is MGHRA and CDR2 YSYEKL. Trimming shortened V by 1 base and J by 1 base, and 4 bases separated the two germline ends. There are 13 residues in the CDR3. The CDR3 loop reads CASSQAPNTEAFF. The CDR3, as DNA: TGCGCCAGCAGCCAAGCGCCGAACACTGAAGCTTTCTTT.

The chain recombines TRBV3-1 (or the pseudogene TRBV3-2) with TRBJ1-3; possibly TRBD1 for D (5 bases). Germline loops: CDR1 LGHDT, CDR2 YNNKEL (reference sequence). V lost 0 bases and J lost 0, with 9 bases in between. The CDR3 runs 16 residues. Here the CDR3 DNA reads TGTGCCAGCAGCCAAGATCGGGGGGACTCTGGAAACACCATATATTTT. Translating it yields CASSQDRGDSGNTIYF.

V is TRBV9 and J is TRBJ2-3, with 9 bases that match TRBD2. The germline V gene has CDR1 SGDLS and CDR2 YYNGEE. This CDR3 spans 16 amino acids. V was clipped by 0 bases and J by 6 bases; unmatched bases: 8. CDR3 nucleotides: TGTGCCAGCAGCGTAGGGGATAGCGGGGGAGGGGATACGCAGTATTTT. It translates to CASSVGDSGGGDTQYF.

This chain connects TRBV11-2 to TRBJ2-7; D not resolved. There are 14 residues in the CDR3. The V end was cut by 1 base, the J end by 4 bases, with 11 bases between. Germline CDR1 and CDR2: SGHAT and FQNNGV. The CDR3, as DNA: TGTGCCAGCAGCTTAGGGGTTCCTACTTACGAGCAGTACTTC. It specifies CASSLGVPTYEQYF.

The chain carries TRBV7-9 and TRBJ1-5, with 8 bases lining up with TRBD1. Germline CDR1 SEHNR, CDR2 FQNEAQ (reference sequence). V shed 5 bases and J 5 bases; nucleotides not matched to a gene: 5. This CDR3 comprises 14 residues. The CDR3 spells CASSPTGGDQPQHF. The CDR3 DNA is TGTGCCAGCAGCCCCACAGGGGGGGATCAGCCCCAGCATTTT. The full variable domain, completed using reference TRBV7-9 and TRBJ1-5, is DTGVSQNPRHKITKRGQNVTFRCDPISEHNRLYWYRQTLGQGPEFLTYFQNEAQLEKSRLLSDRFSAERPKGSFSTLEIQRTEQGDSAMYLCASSPTGGDQPQHFGDGTRLSIL.

The chain couples TRBV6-5 to TRBJ1-2; TRBD1 is a possible D gene (5 bases). Germline V gene sequence: CDR1 MNHEY, CDR2 SVGAGI. Trimming removed 2 bases at V and 0 bases at J, with 7 bases between. CDR3 size: 14 residues. The CDR3 reads CASSYGQSNYGYTF. CDR3 nucleotide sequence: TGTGCCAGCAGTTACGGACAATCTAACTATGGCTACACCTTC.

This chain uses TRBV7-2 with TRBJ2-1; possible D gene TRBD2, 6 bases. Germline loops: CDR1 SGHTA, CDR2 FQGNSA. This CDR3 is built from 12 residues. Trimming cost V 5 bases and J 9 bases, with 11 bases left between them. The CDR3 reads CASSQGLIEQFF. The CDR3 DNA reads TGTGCCAGCAGCCAGGGACTCATTGAGCAGTTCTTC. The variable domain in full, completed from reference TRBV7-2 and TRBJ2-1, reads GAGVSQSPSNKVTEKGKDVELRCDPISGHTALYWYRQSLGQGLEFLIYFQGNSAPDKSGLPSDRFSAERTGGSVSTLTIQRTQQEDSAVYLCASSQGLIEQFFGPGTRLTVL.

The V and J genes are TRBV28 and TRBJ1-1; perhaps TRBD1 as D (6 bases). This CDR3 region has 15 residues. CDR1 MDHEN and CDR2 SYDVKM come from the germline V gene. V lost 5 bases and J 5 bases, leaving 18 bases between the germline ends. DNA for the CDR3: TGTGCCAGCAGTCCCCATGGAGGGGGTGGAACTGAAGCTTTCTTT. This gives the protein CASSPHGGGGTEAFF.

The V call is TRBV29-1, the J call TRBJ2-5, with TRBD2 identical over 8 bases. The germline V gene encodes CDR1 SQVTM and CDR2 ANQGSEA. CDR3 length equals 13 residues. CDR3 loop: CSLLAGRRETQYF. CDR3 DNA: TGCAGTCTTTTAGCGGGGAGGCGAGAGACCCAGTACTTC.

The rearrangement joins TRBV6-5 to TRBJ2-7; TRBD1 might be the D (6 bases). The CDR3 contains 14 residues. The V gene's germline CDR1 is MNHEY and CDR2 SVGAGI. Trimming removed 7 bases at V and 4 bases at J, with 17 bases between. CDR3 DNA sequence: TGTGCCAGCACAGAGTCCAGGGGTGGGTACGAGCAGTACTTC. Its protein is CASTESRGGYEQYF.

DNA of the CDR3: TGTGCCAGCAGCGGGGGGGACACCGGGGAGCTGTTTTTT. It yields the protein CASSGGDTGELFF. The chain links TRBV9 to TRBJ2-2; possible D gene TRBD2, 6 bases. Germline V lookup: CDR1 SGDLS, CDR2 YYNGEE. V gave up 3 bases and J gave up 3 bases, with 6 bases separating them. The CDR3 covers 13 residues.

V gene TRBV29-1 combines with J gene TRBJ2-1, with D unresolved. Germline V gene lookup returns CDR1 SQVTM and CDR2 ANQGSEA. The CDR3 has 12 amino acids. Trimming shortened V by 5 bases and J by 10 bases, and 15 bases separated the two germline ends. In nucleotides, the CDR3 is TGCAGCGTTATTCGTCCTTCCAGGGAGCAGTTCTTC. Protein sequence: CSVIRPSREQFF.

V is TRBV6-5 and J is TRBJ1-4; TRBD1 might be the D (6 bases). The ends were cut back, 4 bases at V and 8 bases at J, with 14 bases in the middle. The CDR3 has 14 residues. CDR1 is MNHEY, CDR2 SVGAGI, per germline. The CDR3 nucleotides are TGTGCCAGCAGTTCGGGGGCCTCTCGGGAAAAACTGTTTTTT. Its translation: CASSSGASREKLFF.

This chain connects TRBV28 to TRBJ1-2; unclear D gene. Germline CDR1 MDHEN, CDR2 SYDVKM. The length of the CDR3 is 15 residues. V lost 3 bases, J lost 0 bases, and 11 bases lay in between. The CDR3 nucleotides read TGTGCCAGCAGTTTTGGGATGGAAGCTAACTATGGCTACACCTTC. This sequence encodes CASSFGMEANYGYTF.

This sequence joins TRBV7-9 and TRBJ2-1; D is possibly TRBD2 (6 bases). V was cut by 5 bases and J by 8 bases, with 19 bases left in between. CDR1 and CDR2 (germline): SEHNR, FQNEAQ (reference sequence). The CDR3 is 15 residues long. CDR3 protein: CASSPGTDGRYEQFF. In DNA form, the CDR3 reads TGTGCCAGCAGCCCCGGGACTGACGGGCGGTATGAGCAGTTCTTC.

The rearrangement joins TRBV18 to TRBJ1-1; D gene uncertain. Per germline, CDR1 KGHSH and CDR2 LQKENI. V was pared by 1 base and J by 7 bases, with 10 bases between. The CDR3 is 13 amino acids. The CDR3 region is CASSPQGGIEAFF. CDR3 sequence (DNA): TGTGCCAGCTCACCACAGGGAGGAATTGAAGCTTTCTTT.

The V call is TRBV7-9, the J call TRBJ2-5; D gene unclear. The V end was cut by 5 bases, the J end by 3 bases, with 13 bases between. This CDR3 spans 14 amino acids. Germline V gene lookup returns CDR1 SEHNR and CDR2 FQNEAQ (reference sequence). The CDR3: CASSPPGGEETQYF. The CDR3 nucleotides are TGTGCCAGCAGCCCTCCGGGTGGTGAAGAGACCCAGTACTTC.

The chain combines TRBV3-1 (or the pseudogene TRBV3-2) with TRBJ2-7; 7 positions match TRBD2. J gave up 3 bases and V 1 base, and 9 bases lay outside the gene matches. Per germline, CDR1 LGHDT and CDR2 YNNKEL (reference sequence). The CDR3 length is 16 residues. CDR3 nucleotide sequence: TGTGCCAGCAGCCAAGGTCTCGCGGGGGATATCTACGAGCAGTACTTC. This encodes CASSQGLAGDIYEQYF.

V and J are TRBV5-1 and TRBJ1-5; maybe TRBD1 (6 bases). Trimming left V 0 bases short and J 0 bases short, with 25 bases between. The CDR3 loop spans 21 amino acids. CDR1 and CDR2 (germline): SGHRS, YFSETQ. CDR3: CASSLAGQLKGGKDSNQPQHF. The CDR3 DNA is TGCGCCAGCAGCTTGGCCGGGCAGTTGAAAGGGGGAAAGGATAGCAATCAGCCCCAGCATTTT.

V usage is TRBV27 and J usage is TRBJ1-2; D possibly corresponds to TRBD1 (5 bases). V lost 2 bases to trimming and J lost 6 bases, with 16 bases between them. The CDR3 covers 15 residues. The germline V gene encodes CDR1 MNHEY and CDR2 SMNVEV (reference sequence). Here the CDR3 reads CASSLGGDRKDGYTF. The CDR3 bases are TGTGCCAGCAGTTTAGGGGGGGATCGAAAGGATGGCTACACCTTC.

In nucleotides, the CDR3 is TGTGCCAGCACCCCAGGCGGGGGGACCACTGAAGCTTTCTTT. This encodes CASTPGGGTTEAFF. The chain has TRBV28 and TRBJ1-1; D may be TRBD1 (5 bases). CDR1 and CDR2 from the germline V gene are MDHEN and SYDVKM. The CDR3 covers 14 residues. Trimming pared 7 bases from V and 4 bases from J, leaving 16 bases between.

V and J are TRBV6-5 and TRBJ2-3; 9 nucleotides agree with TRBD2. The germline gives CDR1 MNHEY, CDR2 SVGAGI. The CDR3 runs to 16 residues. Unmatched junction bases numbered 6, after V lost 3 bases and J lost 2 bases. CDR3 nucleotide sequence: TGTGCCAGCAGTTATGGGCTAGCGGGGACCACAGATACGCAGTATTTT. Encoded protein: CASSYGLAGTTDTQYF.

The chain is built from TRBV7-2 and TRBJ1-4, with a tentative D call TRBD1 (6 bases). Trimming stripped 1 base from V and 4 bases from J, with 10 bases between. The CDR3 sequence is 15 residues long. Germline V lookup: CDR1 SGHTA, CDR2 FQGNSA. CDR3 sequence (DNA): TGTGCCAGCAGCTTAGGAGGACAGCTTAATGAAAAACTGTTTTTT. It encodes CASSLGGQLNEKLFF.

The chain joins TRBV4-2 to TRBJ1-2; possibly TRBD1 for D (5 bases). The V gene lost 5 bases and the J gene lost 1 base, with 8 bases spanning the gap. Germline V gene lookup returns CDR1 LGHNA and CDR2 YNFKEQ. The CDR3 is 13 residues long. The CDR3 DNA reads TGTGCCAGCAGCGCCGGGGGTAACTATGGCTACACCTTC. Residues: CASSAGGNYGYTF.

The chain employs TRBV28 and TRBJ1-1; D remains unclear. The ends were cut back, 6 bases at V and 1 base at J, with 9 bases in the middle. CDR1 MDHEN and CDR2 SYDVKM come from the germline V gene. The CDR3 sequence is 13 residues long. The CDR3, as DNA: TGTGCCAGCAGCCCTCGACAGAACACTGAAGCTTTCTTT. This sequence encodes CASSPRQNTEAFF.